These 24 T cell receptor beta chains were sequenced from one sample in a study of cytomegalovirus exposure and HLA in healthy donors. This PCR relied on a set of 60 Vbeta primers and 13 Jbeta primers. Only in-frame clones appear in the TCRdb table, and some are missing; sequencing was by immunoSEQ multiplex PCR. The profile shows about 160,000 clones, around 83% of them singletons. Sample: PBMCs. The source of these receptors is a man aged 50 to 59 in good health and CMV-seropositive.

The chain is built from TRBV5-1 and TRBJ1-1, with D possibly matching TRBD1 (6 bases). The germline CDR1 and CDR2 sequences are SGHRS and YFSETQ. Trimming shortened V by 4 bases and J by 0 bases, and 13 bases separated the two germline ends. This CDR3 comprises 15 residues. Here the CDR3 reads CASSARTAMNTEAFF. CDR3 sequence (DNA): TGCGCCAGCAGCGCAAGGACAGCCATGAACACTGAAGCTTTCTTT.

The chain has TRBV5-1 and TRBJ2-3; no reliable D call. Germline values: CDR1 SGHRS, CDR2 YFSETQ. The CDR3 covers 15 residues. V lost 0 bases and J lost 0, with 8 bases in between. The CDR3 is CASSLGGSSTDTQYF. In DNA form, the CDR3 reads TGCGCCAGCAGCTTGGGCGGATCTAGCACAGATACGCAGTATTTT.

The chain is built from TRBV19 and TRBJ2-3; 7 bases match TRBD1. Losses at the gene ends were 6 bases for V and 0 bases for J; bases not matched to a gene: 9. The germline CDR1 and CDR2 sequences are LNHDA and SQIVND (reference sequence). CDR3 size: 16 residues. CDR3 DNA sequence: TGTGCCAGTAGCCCACATAAGGGGGCTAGCACAGATACGCAGTATTTT. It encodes CASSPHKGASTDTQYF.

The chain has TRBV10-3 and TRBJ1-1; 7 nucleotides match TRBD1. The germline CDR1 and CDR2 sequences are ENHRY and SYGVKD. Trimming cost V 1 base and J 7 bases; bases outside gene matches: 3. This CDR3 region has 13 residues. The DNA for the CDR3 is TGTGCCATCAGTGAGTTGGACAGGTTTGAAGCTTTCTTT. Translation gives CAISELDRFEAFF.

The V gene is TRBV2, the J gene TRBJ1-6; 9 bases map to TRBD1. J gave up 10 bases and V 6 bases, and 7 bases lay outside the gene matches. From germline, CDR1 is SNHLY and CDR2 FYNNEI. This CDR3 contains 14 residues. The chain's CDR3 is CASRDRGRQSPLHF. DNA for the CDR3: TGTGCCAGCAGGGACAGGGGCCGCCAGTCACCCCTCCACTTT.

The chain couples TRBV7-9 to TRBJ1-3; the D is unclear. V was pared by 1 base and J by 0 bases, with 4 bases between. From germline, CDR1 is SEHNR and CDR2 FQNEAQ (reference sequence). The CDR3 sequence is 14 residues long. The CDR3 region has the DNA TGTGCCAGCAGCTTAGGAGGCTCTGGAAACACCATATATTTT. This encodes CASSLGGSGNTIYF.

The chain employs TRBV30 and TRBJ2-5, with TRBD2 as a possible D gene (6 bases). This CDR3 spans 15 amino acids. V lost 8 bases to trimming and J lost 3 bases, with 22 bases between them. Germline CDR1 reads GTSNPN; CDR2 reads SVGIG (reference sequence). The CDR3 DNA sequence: TGTGCCCGGACCACGGGTGCCCGCGGGGAAGAGACCCAGTACTTC. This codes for CARTTGARGEETQYF. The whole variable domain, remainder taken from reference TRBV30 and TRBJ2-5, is SQTIHQWPATLVQPVGSPLSLECTVEGTSNPNLYWYRQAAGRGLQLLFYSVGIGQISSEVPQNLSASRPQDRQFILSSKKLLLSDSGFYLCARTTGARGEETQYFGPGTRLLVL.

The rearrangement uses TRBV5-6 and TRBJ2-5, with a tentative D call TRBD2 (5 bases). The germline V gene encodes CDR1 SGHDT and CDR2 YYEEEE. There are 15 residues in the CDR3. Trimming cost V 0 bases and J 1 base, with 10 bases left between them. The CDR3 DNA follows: TGTGCCAGCAGCTTGGTCGGGATCCGCCAAGAGACCCAGTACTTC. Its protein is CASSLVGIRQETQYF.

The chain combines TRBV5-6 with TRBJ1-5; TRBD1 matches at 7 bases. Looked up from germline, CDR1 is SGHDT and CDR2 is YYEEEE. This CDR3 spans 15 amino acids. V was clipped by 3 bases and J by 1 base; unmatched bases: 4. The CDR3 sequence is CASSSGGISNQPQHF. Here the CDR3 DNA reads TGTGCCAGCAGCTCAGGGGGTATCAGCAATCAGCCCCAGCATTTT.

CDR3 protein: CASSQDPGPEQFF. The CDR3 nucleotides read TGTGCCAGCAGCCAAGATCCAGGGCCTGAGCAGTTCTTC. The V and J genes are TRBV14 and TRBJ2-1; the D gene is possibly TRBD1 (5 bases). V dropped 0 bases and J dropped 9 bases, with 9 bases sitting between them. CDR3 length: 13 amino acids. Looked up from germline, CDR1 is SGHDN and CDR2 is FVKESK.

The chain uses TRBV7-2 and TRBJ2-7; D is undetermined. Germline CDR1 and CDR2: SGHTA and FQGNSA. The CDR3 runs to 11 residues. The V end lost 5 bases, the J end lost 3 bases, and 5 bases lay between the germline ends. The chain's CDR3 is CASSNNYEQYF. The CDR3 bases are TGTGCCAGCAGCAATAACTACGAGCAGTACTTC. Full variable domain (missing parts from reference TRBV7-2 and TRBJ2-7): GAGVSQSPSNKVTEKGKDVELRCDPISGHTALYWYRQSLGQGLEFLIYFQGNSAPDKSGLPSDRFSAERTGGSVSTLTIQRTQQEDSAVYLCASSNNYEQYFGPGTRLTVT.

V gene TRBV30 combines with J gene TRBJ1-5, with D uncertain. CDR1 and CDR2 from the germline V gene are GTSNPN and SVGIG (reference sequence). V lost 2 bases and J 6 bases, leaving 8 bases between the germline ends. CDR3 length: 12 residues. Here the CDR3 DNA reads TGTGCCTGGAGTCGAGGCGGTCAGCCCCAGCATTTT. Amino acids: CAWSRGGQPQHF.

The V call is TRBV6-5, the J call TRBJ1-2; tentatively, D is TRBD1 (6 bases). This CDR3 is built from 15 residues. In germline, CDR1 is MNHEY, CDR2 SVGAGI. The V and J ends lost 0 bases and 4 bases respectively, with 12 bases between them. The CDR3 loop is CASSYSKRGGYGYTF. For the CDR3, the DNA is TGTGCCAGCAGTTACTCGAAGCGAGGGGGCTATGGCTACACCTTC.

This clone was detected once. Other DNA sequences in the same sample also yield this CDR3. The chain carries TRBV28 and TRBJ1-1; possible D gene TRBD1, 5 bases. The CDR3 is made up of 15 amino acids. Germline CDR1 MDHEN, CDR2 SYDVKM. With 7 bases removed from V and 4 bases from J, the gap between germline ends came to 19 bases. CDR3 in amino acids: CASTRGGGSGTEAFF. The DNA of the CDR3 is TGTGCCAGCACGCGGGGGGGAGGTTCAGGCACTGAAGCTTTCTTT.

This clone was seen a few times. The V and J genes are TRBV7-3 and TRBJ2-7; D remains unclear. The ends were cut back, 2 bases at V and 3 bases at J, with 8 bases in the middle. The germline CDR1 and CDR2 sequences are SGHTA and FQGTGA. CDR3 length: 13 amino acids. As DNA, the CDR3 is TGTGCCAGCAGCTTATCTAACAGCTACGAGCAGTACTTC. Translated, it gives CASSLSNSYEQYF.

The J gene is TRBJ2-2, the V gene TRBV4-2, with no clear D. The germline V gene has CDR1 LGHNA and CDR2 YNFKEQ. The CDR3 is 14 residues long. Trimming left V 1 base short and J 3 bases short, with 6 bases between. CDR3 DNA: TGTGCCAGCAGCCAAGCACACGACACCGGGGAGCTGTTTTTT. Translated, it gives CASSQAHDTGELFF.

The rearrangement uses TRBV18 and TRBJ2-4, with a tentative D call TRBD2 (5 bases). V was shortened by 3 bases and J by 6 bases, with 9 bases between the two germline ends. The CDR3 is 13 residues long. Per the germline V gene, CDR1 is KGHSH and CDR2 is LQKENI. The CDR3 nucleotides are TGTGCCAGCTCACCGAGCGAGGGAAACATTCAGTACTTC. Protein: CASSPSEGNIQYF.

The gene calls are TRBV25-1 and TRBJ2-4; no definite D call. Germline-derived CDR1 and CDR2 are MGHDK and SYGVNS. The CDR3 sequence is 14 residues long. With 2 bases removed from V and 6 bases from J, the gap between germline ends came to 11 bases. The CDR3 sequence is CASSEDTVGNIQYF. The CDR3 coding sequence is TGTGCCAGCAGTGAAGACACAGTAGGAAACATTCAGTACTTC.

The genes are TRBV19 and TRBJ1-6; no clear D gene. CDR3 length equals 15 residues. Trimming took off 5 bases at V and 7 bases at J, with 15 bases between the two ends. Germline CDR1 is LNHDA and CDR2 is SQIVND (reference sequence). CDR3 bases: TGTGCCAGTAGTTCAGACCCCTGGGCCAATTCACCCCTCCACTTT. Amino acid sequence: CASSSDPWANSPLHF.

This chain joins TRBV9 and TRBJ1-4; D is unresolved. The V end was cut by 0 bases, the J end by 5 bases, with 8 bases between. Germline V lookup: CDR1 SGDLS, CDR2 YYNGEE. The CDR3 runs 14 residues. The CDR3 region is CASSVGGGNEKLFF. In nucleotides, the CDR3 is TGTGCCAGCAGCGTAGGAGGAGGGAATGAAAAACTGTTTTTT. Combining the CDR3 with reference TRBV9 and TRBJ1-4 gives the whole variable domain DSGVTQTPKHLITATGQRVTLRCSPRSGDLSVYWYQQSLDQGLQFLIQYYNGEERAKGNILERFSAQQFPDLHSELNLSSLELGDSALYFCASSVGGGNEKLFFGSGTQLSVL.

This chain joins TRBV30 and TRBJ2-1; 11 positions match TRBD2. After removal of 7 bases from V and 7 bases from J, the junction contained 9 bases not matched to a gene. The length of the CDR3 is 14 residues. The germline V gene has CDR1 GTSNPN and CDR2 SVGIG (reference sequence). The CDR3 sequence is CAFNSGRARNEQFF. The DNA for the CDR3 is TGTGCCTTCAATAGCGGGAGGGCTAGGAATGAGCAGTTCTTC.

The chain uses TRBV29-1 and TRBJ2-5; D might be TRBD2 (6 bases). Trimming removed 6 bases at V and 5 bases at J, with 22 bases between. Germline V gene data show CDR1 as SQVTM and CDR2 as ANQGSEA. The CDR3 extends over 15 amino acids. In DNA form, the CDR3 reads TGCAGCGTCGGGACTTCGTTAGGGGCTGGGGAGACCCAGTACTTC. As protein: CSVGTSLGAGETQYF.

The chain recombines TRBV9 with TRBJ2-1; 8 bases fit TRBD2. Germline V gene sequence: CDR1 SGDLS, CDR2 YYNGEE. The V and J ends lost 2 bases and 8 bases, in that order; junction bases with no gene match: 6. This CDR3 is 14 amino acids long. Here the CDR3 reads CASSVGGAVDEQFF. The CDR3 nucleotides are TGTGCCAGCAGCGTCGGGGGGGCGGTCGATGAGCAGTTCTTC.

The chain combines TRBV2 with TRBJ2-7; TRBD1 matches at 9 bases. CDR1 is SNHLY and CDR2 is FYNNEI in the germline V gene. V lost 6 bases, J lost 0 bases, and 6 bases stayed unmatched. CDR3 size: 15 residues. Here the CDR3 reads CASREGTGSSYEQYF. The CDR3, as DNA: TGTGCCAGCAGAGAGGGGACAGGGAGCTCCTACGAGCAGTACTTC.